This section outlines one T cell receptor beta chain sequence together with its context. Its antigen is unknown. Using a constant-region primer together with ProtoScript II reverse transcriptase, TCR beta cDNA was made from about 490 ng of total RNA. Slightly modified ARM-PCR served as the procedure for the TCR beta libraries. These libraries came from three rounds of nested multiplex PCR. It was with TRBV1-TRBV30 forward primers and a C-beta reverse primer that the first two PCR rounds were run, at approximately 9 cycles each. TCRdb independently ran MiXCR on the multiplex PCR reads; one entry per CDR3 protein. The sample shows 100,000 or so distinct CDR3 sequences, 55% to 80% of them seen only once. The sample belongs to a study of tumor-infiltrating lymphocytes in primary liver carcinoma. Study as a whole: Staging placed the tumors at T1-T3 N0M0, and they measured about 4 to 10 cm across.

The V and J ends lost 10 bases and 12 bases respectively, with 25 bases between them. The CDR3 is 13 residues long. Germline V gene data show CDR1 as ENHRY and CDR2 as SYGVKD. Points from the study as a whole: Lower overlap was observed for tumor-adjacent and tumor-blood pairs relative to tumor region pairs.

Each 20-30 mg portion of unsorted bulk tissue served as the source for co-extraction of RNA and DNA. Sequencing was performed on liver tumor tissue from sampling region 2. Subset: tumor region T2, inferior pole. The TCR comes from a woman in her sixties or seventies with primary liver carcinoma and hepatitis B virus infection. The chain recombines TRBV10-3 with TRBJ2-7, with D possibly being TRBD1 or TRBD2 (5 bases each). CDR3 sequence: CATEGSSEGRRYF. Written as DNA, the CDR3 is TGTGCCACTGAGGGGTCGTCGGAAGGACGGCGGTACTTC.